This T cell receptor (beta chain) was captured by sequencing in a study of blood T cell repertoires in COVID-19 (dated by TCRdb to about 2020). The study in broad terms: Samples from collaborators originated in the United States, Italy and Spain and spanned both the acute and convalescent phases of COVID-19. The prospective study material was composed of cDNA or gDNA derived from T cells, B-cell-depleted T cells, or PBMCs. Subjects who had been exposed to COVID-19, were actively infected with it, or had recovered from it provided the deeply sampled blood TCRbeta repertoires that made up the dataset. The repertoires were made available in a free public database intended to serve as a resource for research on the immune response to SARS-CoV-2. The samples were drawn from the first 160 participants of the ongoing ImmuneRACE study and from 1,254 subjects provided by 6 global collaborators. Nearly every sample came with metadata listing a de-identified subject ID, COVID-19 status, age in years and sex. Where available, HLA class I and class II types were obtained from metadata supplied by the sample provider rather than from assay-based typing.

TCRbeta CDR3 regions were amplified from genomic DNA by means of the immunoSEQ Assay, a bias-controlled multiplex PCR. The study's processing was this. The number of nucleated cells in each sample was estimated by amplification of reference gene primers within the assay. To quantify the absolute abundance of each unique TCRbeta CDR3 rearrangement, sequence reads were collapsed and filtered. For each sample, productive Simpson clonality was calculated by taking the square root of Simpson's diversity index across productive rearrangements. TCRdb stores this immuneACCESS table with in-frame sequences only. Part of the clones is absent; in the studies checked, under half of the shortfall reflects unresolved V genes, and no reason is known for the rest. That table gives V, J and clone size, and the DNA gave D and trimming. In this sample the table shows around 230,000 clones, roughly 87% of which occur a single time. Of the sample, 10% falls within the top ten clones.

The CDR3 runs 12 residues from the cysteine to the phenylalanine. The retained sequence is limited to the CDR3, 36 bases, with the frame set at the first base. Taken from the germline V gene, the CDR1 and CDR2 loops are SNHLY and FYNNEI. At the junction V is shortened by 2 bases and J by 9 bases, with 10 bases in between. To note about this clone: Its antigen remains undetermined. The sample holds no much larger clone one base away, and base qualities are not on file.

In the prospective study, participants were about 18 to 95 years old, resided in about two dozen geographic areas of the United States, and were enrolled through a virtual design. In the prospective study, participants were assigned to cohorts based on the clinical history participants reported in a screening survey and a study questionnaire. Each participant in the prospective study had whole blood, serum and a nasopharyngeal or oropharyngeal swab collected by mobile phlebotomists. Participants in the prospective study had the option to provide additional blood draws and questionnaires over a roughly two-month period. Prospective study blood samples were shipped either frozen or at room temperature before DNA extraction. On the study overall, not on this receptor specifically: The quantity of clinical and demographic metadata differed by source and by participant and was supplied without curation.

The sequence is built from TRBV2 and TRBJ1-2, with the identity of the D gene unclear. The TCR sequence derives from a man younger than 35 with acute COVID-19. The sequencing sample was made of PBMCs or T cells enriched from blood (not recorded which). The base sequence is TGTGCCAGCAGTGAAATGGGCCGGAGCTACACCTTC. This translates into CASSEMGRSYTF.